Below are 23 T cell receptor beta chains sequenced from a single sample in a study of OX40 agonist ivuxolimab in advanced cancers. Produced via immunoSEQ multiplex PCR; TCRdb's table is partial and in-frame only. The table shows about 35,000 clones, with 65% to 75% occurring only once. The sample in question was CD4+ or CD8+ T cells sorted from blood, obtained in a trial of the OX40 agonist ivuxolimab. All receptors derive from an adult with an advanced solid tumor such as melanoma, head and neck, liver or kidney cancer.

The CDR3 sequence: CASSYDTEAFF. The CDR3 nucleotides are TGTGCCAGCAGTTACGACACTGAAGCTTTCTTT. The chain carries TRBV6-6 and TRBJ1-1, with no clear D. Germline V gene lookup returns CDR1 MNHNY and CDR2 SVGAGI (reference sequence). The V end lost 2 bases, the J end lost 3 bases, and 1 base lay between the germline ends. There are 11 residues in the CDR3.

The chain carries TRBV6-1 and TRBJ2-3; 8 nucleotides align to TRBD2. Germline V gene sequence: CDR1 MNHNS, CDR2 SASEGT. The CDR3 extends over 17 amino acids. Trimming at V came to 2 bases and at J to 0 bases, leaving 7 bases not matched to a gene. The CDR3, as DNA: TGTGCCAGCAGTGAATGGTCCCGGGGGGGCAGCACAGATACGCAGTATTTT. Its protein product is CASSEWSRGGSTDTQYF.

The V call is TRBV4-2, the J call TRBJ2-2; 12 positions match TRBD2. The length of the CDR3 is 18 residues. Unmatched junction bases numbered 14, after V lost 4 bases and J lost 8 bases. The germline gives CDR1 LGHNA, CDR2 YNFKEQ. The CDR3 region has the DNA TGTGCCAGCAGCCTAGGAGCGCTACTAGCGGGGGGTCGAGGGGAGCTGTTTTTT. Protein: CASSLGALLAGGRGELFF.

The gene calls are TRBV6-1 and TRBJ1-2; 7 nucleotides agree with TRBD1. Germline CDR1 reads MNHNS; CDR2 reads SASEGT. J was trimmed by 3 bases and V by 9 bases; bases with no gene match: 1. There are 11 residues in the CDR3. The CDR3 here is CARGTDYGYTF. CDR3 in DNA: TGTGCCAGGGGGACAGACTATGGCTACACCTTC.

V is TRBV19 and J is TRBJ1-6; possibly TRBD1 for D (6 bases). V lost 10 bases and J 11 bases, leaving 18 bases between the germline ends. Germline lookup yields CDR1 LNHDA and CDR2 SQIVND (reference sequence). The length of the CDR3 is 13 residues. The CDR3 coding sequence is TGTGCCACTGGGAACAGGGAGAGGCCACCCCTCCACTTT. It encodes CATGNRERPPLHF.

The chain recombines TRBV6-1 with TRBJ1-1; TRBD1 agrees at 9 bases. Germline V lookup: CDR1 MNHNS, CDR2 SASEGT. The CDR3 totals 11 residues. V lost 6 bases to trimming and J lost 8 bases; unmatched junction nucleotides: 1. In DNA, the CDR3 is TGTGCCAGCAGGGGGACAGGGGAAGCTTTCTTT. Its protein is CASRGTGEAFF.

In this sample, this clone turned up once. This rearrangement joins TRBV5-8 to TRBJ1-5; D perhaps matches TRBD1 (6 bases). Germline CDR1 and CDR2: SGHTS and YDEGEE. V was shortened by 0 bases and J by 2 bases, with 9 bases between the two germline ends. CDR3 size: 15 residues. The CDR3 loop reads CASSLDRAGNQPQHF. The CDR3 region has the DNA TGTGCCAGCAGCTTGGACAGGGCAGGCAATCAGCCCCAGCATTTT.

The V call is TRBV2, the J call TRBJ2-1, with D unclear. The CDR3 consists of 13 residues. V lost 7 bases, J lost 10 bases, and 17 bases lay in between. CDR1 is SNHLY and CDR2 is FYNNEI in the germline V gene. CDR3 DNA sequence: TGTGCCAGCACGACTGACGTACTATCGGAGCAGTTCTTC. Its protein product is CASTTDVLSEQFF.

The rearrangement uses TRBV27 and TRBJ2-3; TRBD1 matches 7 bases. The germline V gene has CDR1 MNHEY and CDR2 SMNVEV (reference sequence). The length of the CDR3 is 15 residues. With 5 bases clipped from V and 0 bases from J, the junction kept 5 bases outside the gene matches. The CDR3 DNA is TGTGCCAGCAGTCCGAGGGGGCATAGCACAGATACGCAGTATTTT. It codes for CASSPRGHSTDTQYF.

As DNA, the CDR3 is TGTGCCTGGCAAACGGGCCGAGCAACTGAAGCTTTCTTT. Translated: CAWQTGRATEAFF. The chain uses TRBV30 and TRBJ1-1; D is unresolved. Trimming stripped 5 bases from V and 5 bases from J, with 15 bases between. The CDR3 contains 13 residues. Germline V CDR1 and CDR2: GTSNPN, SVGIG (reference sequence).

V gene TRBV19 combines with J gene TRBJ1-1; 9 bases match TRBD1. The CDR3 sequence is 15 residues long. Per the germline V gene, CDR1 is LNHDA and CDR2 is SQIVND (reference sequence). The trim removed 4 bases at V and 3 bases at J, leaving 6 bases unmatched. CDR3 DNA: TGTGCCAGTAGTAAAGGACAGGGGCTTTACACTGAAGCTTTCTTT. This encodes CASSKGQGLYTEAFF.

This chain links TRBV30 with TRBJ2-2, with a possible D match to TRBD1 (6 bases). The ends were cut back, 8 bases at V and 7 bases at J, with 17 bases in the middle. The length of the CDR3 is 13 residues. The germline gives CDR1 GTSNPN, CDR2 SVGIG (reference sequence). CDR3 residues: CAAGDRLNGELFF. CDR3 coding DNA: TGTGCCGCAGGAGACAGGCTGAACGGGGAGCTGTTTTTT. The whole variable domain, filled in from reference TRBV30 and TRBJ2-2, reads SQTIHQWPATLVQPVGSPLSLECTVEGTSNPNLYWYRQAAGRGLQLLFYSVGIGQISSEVPQNLSASRPQDRQFILSSKKLLLSDSGFYLCAAGDRLNGELFFGEGSRLTVL.

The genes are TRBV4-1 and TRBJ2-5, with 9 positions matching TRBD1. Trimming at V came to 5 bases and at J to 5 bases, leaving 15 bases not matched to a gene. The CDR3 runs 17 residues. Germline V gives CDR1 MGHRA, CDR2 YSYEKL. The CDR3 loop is CASSEGFPGQGNETQYF. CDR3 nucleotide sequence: TGCGCCAGCAGCGAAGGATTTCCGGGACAGGGAAATGAGACCCAGTACTTC.

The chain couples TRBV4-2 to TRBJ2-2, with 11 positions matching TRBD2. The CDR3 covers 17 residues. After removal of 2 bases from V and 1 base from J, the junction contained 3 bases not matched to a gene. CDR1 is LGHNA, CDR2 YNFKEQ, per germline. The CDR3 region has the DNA TGTGCCAGCAGCCAATTCACTAGCGGGGGGAACACCGGGGAGCTGTTTTTT. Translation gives CASSQFTSGGNTGELFF.

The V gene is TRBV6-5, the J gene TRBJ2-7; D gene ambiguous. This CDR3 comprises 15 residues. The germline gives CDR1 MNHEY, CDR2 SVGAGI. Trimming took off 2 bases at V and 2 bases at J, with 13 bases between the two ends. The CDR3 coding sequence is TGTGCCAGCAGTTACACTCCCAGGTCCACCTACGAGCAGTACTTC. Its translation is CASSYTPRSTYEQYF.

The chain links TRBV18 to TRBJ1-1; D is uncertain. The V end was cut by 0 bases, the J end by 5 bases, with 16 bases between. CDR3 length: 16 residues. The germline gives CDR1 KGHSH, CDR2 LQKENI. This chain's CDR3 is CASSPPGLAGGTEAFF. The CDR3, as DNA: TGTGCCAGCTCACCACCGGGTTTAGCAGGAGGGACTGAAGCTTTCTTT.

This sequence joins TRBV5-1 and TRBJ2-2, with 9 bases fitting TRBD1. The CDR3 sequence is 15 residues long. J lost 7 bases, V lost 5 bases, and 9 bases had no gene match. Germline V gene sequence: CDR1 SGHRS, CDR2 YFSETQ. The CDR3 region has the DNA TGCGCCAGCAGAGTCAGGACAGGGGAATTCGGGGAGCTGTTTTTT. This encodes CASRVRTGEFGELFF.

CDR3 loop: CASSLADARPQHF. DNA for the CDR3: TGTGCCAGCAGCTTGGCCGACGCTAGGCCCCAGCATTTT. The chain links TRBV5-8 to TRBJ1-5; D not resolved. V lost 0 bases and J lost 9, with 10 bases in between. The length of the CDR3 is 13 residues. Germline V gives CDR1 SGHTS, CDR2 YDEGEE.

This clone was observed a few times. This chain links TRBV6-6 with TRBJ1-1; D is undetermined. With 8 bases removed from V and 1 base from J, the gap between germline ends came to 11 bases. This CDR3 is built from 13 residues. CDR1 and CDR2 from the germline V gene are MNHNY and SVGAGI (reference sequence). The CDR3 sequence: CASGRSKNTEAFF. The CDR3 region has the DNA TGTGCCAGCGGTAGATCTAAGAACACTGAAGCTTTCTTT.

The CDR3 sequence is CASSRTVMNTEAFF. CDR3 in DNA: TGTGCCAGCAGTAGGACAGTCATGAACACTGAAGCTTTCTTT. V gene TRBV6-5 combines with J gene TRBJ1-1, with D possibly TRBD1 on 6 matching bases. The CDR3 contains 14 residues. Germline CDR1 reads MNHEY; CDR2 reads SVGAGI. With 5 bases removed from V and 0 bases from J, the gap between germline ends came to 10 bases.

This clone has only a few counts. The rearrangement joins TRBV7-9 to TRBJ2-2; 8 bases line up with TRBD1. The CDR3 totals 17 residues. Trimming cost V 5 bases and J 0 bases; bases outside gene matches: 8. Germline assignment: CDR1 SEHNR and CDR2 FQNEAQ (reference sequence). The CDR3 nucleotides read TGTGCCAGCAGCCCCGGACAGGGCGGTACGAACACCGGGGAGCTGTTTTTT. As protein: CASSPGQGGTNTGELFF.

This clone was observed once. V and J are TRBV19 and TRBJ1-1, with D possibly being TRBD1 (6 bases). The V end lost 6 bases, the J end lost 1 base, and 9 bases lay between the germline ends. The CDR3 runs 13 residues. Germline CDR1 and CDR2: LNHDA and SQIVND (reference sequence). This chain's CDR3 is CASRLTGNTEAFF. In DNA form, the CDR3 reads TGTGCCAGTAGGCTGACAGGGAACACTGAAGCTTTCTTT.

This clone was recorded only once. DNA of the CDR3: TGTGCCATAGGTTTGCGGGGTGAGCAGTTCTTC. It encodes CAIGLRGEQFF. The chain recombines TRBV6-5 with TRBJ2-1; the D gene is possibly TRBD2 (6 bases). CDR1 and CDR2 from the germline V gene are MNHEY and SVGAGI. V dropped 10 bases and J dropped 9 bases, with 13 bases sitting between them. The CDR3 spans 11 residues.